This TCR beta chain stems from a study of blood T cell repertoires in COVID-19. In the study overall: Nucleic acid was either cDNA or gDNA, and it came from T cells, B-cell-depleted T cells, or PBMCs.

The CDR3 sequence is 11 residues long. V shed 3 bases and J shed 11 bases, with 13 bases lying between them. Germline CDR1 and CDR2: DFQATT and SNEGSKA (reference sequence). In the authors' methods: Reference gene primers were amplified, and this amplification served to estimate nucleated cell counts. Assay: immunoSEQ multiplex PCR; the TCRdb copy retains only in-frame clones and omits some. V and J calls and clone size come straight from that table; D and trimming were deduced from the DNA. In the table there are tens of thousands of clones, 75% to 95% of which are singletons. A Seattle source enrolled patients during active infection and followed them longitudinally.

Sequenced input: peripheral blood. The V gene is TRBV20-1, the J gene TRBJ1-1, with D perhaps matching TRBD1 (5 bases). The TCR was taken from a man aged 35-49 years with COVID-19, enrolled during active disease. The chain's CDR3 is CSARGLRDAFF. For the CDR3, the DNA is TGCAGTGCTAGGGGGCTCAGGGATGCTTTCTTT.